The sequence of this T cell receptor (beta chain) was determined in a study of T cell responses to AZD1222 COVID-19 vaccine. General study points: Spike was spanned by vaccine-associated CD4 TCRs, which were dominant at 160-218 and 743-854. A mostly white British donor set with more females was recruited, and clonal diversity was possibly underestimated.

Per the germline V gene, CDR1 is LGHNT and CDR2 is FRNRAP. Trimming removed 6 bases from V and 3 bases from J, with 6 bases in between. This CDR3 is 11 amino acids long. Some clones are missing from TCRdb's copy, which holds only in-frame ones; the method was immunoSEQ multiplex PCR. The sample contains about 99,000 clones, about 93% of which appear only once. Of note for this clone: Its antigen remains unidentified.

Sequencing was performed on peripheral blood, taken on day 0 of AZD1222 vaccination. The origin of this receptor is an adult in good health. V and J are TRBV12-5 and TRBJ2-7; tentative D call: TRBD2 (5 bases). CDR3 sequence reads: CASGEVYEQYF. The CDR3 region has the DNA TGTGCTAGTGGGGAGGTCTACGAGCAGTACTTC.